These T cell receptor beta chains were read from a single sample in a study of cytomegalovirus exposure and HLA in healthy donors. Produced via immunoSEQ multiplex PCR; TCRdb's table is partial and in-frame only. The sample consists of some 240,000 clones, around 86% of them appearing once. The material sequenced was PBMCs. Source of these receptors: a woman between 18 and 30 years old in good health and CMV-seropositive. CDR3s include the opening cysteine and the closing phenylalanine or tryptophan. Each record gives: V gene, D gene, J gene, clone size, CDR3 protein, CDR3 DNA. The D gene is left open where the match is weak. Expanded clones are given a class, and other clones once, few, many or no size at all.

>TRBV9|TRBD1|TRBJ2-7|-
CASSGTGTFSYEQYF
TGTGCCAGCAGCGGGACAGGGACCTTCTCCTACGAGCAGTACTTC
>TRBV7-9|TRBD2|TRBJ2-2|-
CASSLVWSGSHTGELFF
TGTGCCAGCAGCTTAGTCTGGAGCGGGAGCCACACCGGGGAGCTGTTTTTT
>TRBV2|TRBD2|TRBJ2-1|-
CASLGLAGNNEQFF
TGTGCCAGCTTGGGACTAGCGGGAAACAATGAGCAGTTCTTC
>TRBV7-6|TRBD2|TRBJ2-5|-
CASSYLGLPSGRAETQYF
TGTGCCAGCAGCTACTTGGGCTTACCTAGCGGGAGGGCAGAGACCCAGTACTTC
>TRBV27|-|TRBJ1-4|-
CASSSTSRIAEKLFF
TGTGCCAGCAGCTCCACATCGAGGATCGCTGAAAAACTGTTTTTT
>TRBV15|TRBD1|TRBJ1-2|few
CATSRDERQGAWGYTF
TGTGCCACCAGCAGAGATGAACGACAGGGGGCATGGGGCTACACCTTC
>TRBV2|TRBD1|TRBJ2-7|-
CASSEWIPGPGTGDLYEQYF
TGTGCCAGCAGTGAATGGATTCCGGGCCCCGGGACAGGGGACCTCTACGAGCAGTACTTC
>TRBV2|-|TRBJ1-3|-
CASSDSGTTGNTIYF
TGTGCCAGCAGTGACTCGGGAACCACTGGAAACACCATATATTTT
>TRBV7-6|-|TRBJ2-1|-
CASSLEGFGRSSYNEQFF
TGTGCCAGCAGCTTAGAGGGGTTCGGCAGAAGCTCCTACAATGAGCAGTTCTTC
>TRBV28|TRBD2|TRBJ2-7|-
CASSLLSGATYEQYF
TGTGCCAGCAGTTTACTTAGCGGGGCTACCTACGAGCAGTACTTC
>TRBV30|TRBD1|TRBJ1-5|once
CAWSGDRVSQPQHF
TGTGCCTGGAGTGGAGACAGGGTGAGTCAGCCCCAGCATTTT
>TRBV9|-|TRBJ2-2|-
CASSVPGNTGELFF
TGTGCCAGCAGCGTACCCGGGAACACCGGGGAGCTGTTTTTT
>TRBV15|-|TRBJ2-7|-
CATSRDSVARGSYEQYF
TGTGCCACCAGCAGAGATTCGGTGGCCAGGGGTTCCTACGAGCAGTACTTC
>TRBV4-2|-|TRBJ1-2|-
CASSPSGGLIYGYTF
TGTGCCAGCAGCCCTAGCGGGGGGTTGATCTATGGCTACACCTTC